This TCR beta chain was recorded in a study of blood T cell repertoires in COVID-19. TCRdb's table, derived via immunoSEQ multiplex PCR, lists solely in-frame clones and lacks some. Here the sample spans 200,000 to 300,000 clones, roughly nine tenths being singletons. The CDR3 totals 16 residues. Trimming removed 4 bases from V and 8 bases from J, with 21 bases in between. Germline V gene lookup returns CDR1 SGHNT and CDR2 YYREEE (reference sequence). Sequencing was done on a sample of peripheral blood. The chain joins TRBV5-4 to TRBJ1-4; D ambiguous. This TCR was recovered from a man between 18 and 29 years old with active or convalescent COVID-19. The CDR3 DNA is TGTGCCAGCAGCCCCAGATCGACCCGGGGAGGCGAAAAACTGTTTTTT. Amino acids: CASSPRSTRGGEKLFF.